This T cell receptor beta chain was documented in a study of regulatory dendritic cells for organ transplantation listed by TCRdb under 2017. With respect to the entire study: Monocytes were cultured with vitamin D3 on days 0 and 4 and with IL-10 on day 4 to generate regulatory dendritic cells. On day 6, LPS was added to the DC cultures to test how the DCs responded to a strong maturation-inducing agent. Sorted naive and memory CD4+ and CD8+ T cells had their TCRbeta repertoires sequenced both before and after allostimulation with either regulatory or mature dendritic cells.

CDR1 and CDR2, per the germline V gene (reference sequence), are MNHEY and SMNVEV. Germline trimming amounts to 5 bases on V and 3 bases on J, with 5 as the count of junction bases outside the gene matches. Counted from cysteine to phenylalanine, this CDR3 has 16 amino acids. Just the 48-base CDR3 DNA is kept, in frame starting at base 1. Multiplexed two-step PCR with Vbeta-specific forward primers and Jbeta-specific reverse primers was used to amplify TCRbeta CDR3 regions. The TCRbeta libraries were sequenced on an Illumina instrument via the immunoSEQ service. On the study's bioinformatics: IMGT annotation was used to assign V, D and J genes, and synthetic CDR3 analogues were used to correct counts for multiplex PCR bias. The immunoSEQ Analyzer calculated repertoire clonality as one minus the normalized Shannon entropy. Clonal expansion was defined using Fisher's exact test with Benjamini-Hochberg false discovery rate control and a two-tailed threshold of P<0.01. In its TCRdb copy, this immuneACCESS table keeps in-frame sequences only and misses some clones. Where compared with another copy, unresolved V genes explain less than half of these, and the others have no known cause. That table is the source of V, J and clone size, and D and trimming were worked out from the DNA. This sample is represented by about 12,000 clones; about nine tenths of them were singletons. Of the sample, under 0.45% falls within the top ten clones.

As to this clone: Its antigen specificity is not known. No much larger clonotype is one base removed from it; base qualities were not supplied.

Sorted T cell subsets were CFSE-labeled and co-cultured for approximately 5 days with allogeneic regulatory or mature dendritic cells at a 1:10 DC:T ratio. Naive T cells were sorted as CD45RA+ and memory T cells as CD45RO+ CD4+ or CD8+ cells by FACS. T cells for TCR sequencing came from a couple of healthy control subjects. The Qiagen DNeasy Blood & Tissue Kit was used to extract genomic DNA. The study at large found these results: Among the resting subsets, memory CD8+ T cells contained the most alloreactive TCR clonotypes. Allostimulation expanded memory CD8+ clones in both subjects, but regulatory dendritic cells appeared to induce more limited expansion than mature dendritic cells. Highly diverse repertoires were observed in naive CD4+ and CD8+ T cells, whereas lower diversity was observed in memory cells, and the most oligoclonal repertoires were found in memory CD8+ cells. Only two subjects were sequenced, and the authors noted considerable between-individual heterogeneity in the alloreactive memory CD8+ T cell pool.

Sequencing was done on a sample of naive CD8+ T cells from blood cultured with dendritic cells. The cell subset or site label for this specimen denotes: CD45RA+ naive T cells. The receptor chain draws on TRBV27 and TRBJ2-1; 12 middle bases align to TRBD2. This TCR came from a human donor in good health. The CDR3 corresponds to CASSARLAGVYNEQFF. The DNA reads TGTGCCAGCAGTGCCCGACTAGCGGGAGTCTACAATGAGCAGTTCTTC.